This T cell receptor (beta chain) was profiled in a study of shared clonotypes between healthy human individuals. Study-wide context: Donors had three CD4 naive, three CD4 memory, two CD8 naive and one CD8 memory plate apiece. Study-wide results and limits: Among donors, the sharing of clonotypes was expected to be influenced by sequencing depth. As a rule, naive subsets had a larger estimated richness than memory subsets.

Points on this clone: The antigen is not known.

Sequencing was performed with immunoSEQ multiplex PCR; in TCRdb, only in-frame clones are kept and a portion is missing. The sample carries 2 million to 3 million clones, roughly 93% recorded once. V lost 1 base, J lost 3 bases, and 19 bases lay in between. The CDR3 loop spans 17 amino acids. From germline, CDR1 is SEHNR and CDR2 FQNEAQ (reference sequence). This sequence was found in a man aged 18 to 35 in good health. Some clones in this sample may be carry-over from other donors' samples. The sequenced material came from naive CD4+ T cells from PBMCs. The subset is: CD45RA+ positively selected. The genes are TRBV7-9 and TRBJ2-7, with D maybe TRBD2 (6 bases). The CDR3 DNA sequence: TGTGCCAGCAGCTTAGTAGACCGGGACTTGGGGGACTACGAGCAGTACTTC. It specifies CASSLVDRDLGDYEQYF.